The rows below give T cell receptor beta chains drawn from one sample of a study of blood T cell repertoires in COVID-19. The data were produced by immunoSEQ multiplex PCR, yet TCRdb's version contains in-frame clones alone and is incomplete. The data hold about 200,000 clones, with around nine tenths observed a single time. The sample taken for sequencing was peripheral blood. Every receptor here comes from a man aged 55 to 69 who had recovered from COVID-19. Both conserved end residues are part of each CDR3. A D gene is named only where the DNA matches it firmly.

V	D	J	CDR3	DNA
TRBV27	TRBD1	TRBJ2-1	CASSLAGGDEQFF	TGTGCCAGCAGTTTAGCAGGGGGCGATGAGCAGTTCTTC
TRBV7-2	TRBD1	TRBJ1-1	CASSSEGARTEAFF	TGTGCCAGCAGCTCTGAGGGGGCTCGGACTGAAGCTTTCTTT
TRBV6-5	NA	TRBJ1-6	CASSYELGRNSPLHF	TGTGCCAGCAGTTACGAGCTAGGAAGGAATTCACCCCTCCACTTT
TRBV5-1	NA	TRBJ2-3	CASSQAVTDTQYF	TGCGCCAGCAGCCAAGCCGTCACAGATACGCAGTATTTT
TRBV4-3	NA	TRBJ1-2	CASSPQEEMTYGYTF	TGCGCCAGCAGCCCCCAGGAGGAAATGACCTATGGCTACACCTTC
TRBV11-2	TRBD2	TRBJ2-3	CASSLGGTSGVPDTQYF	TGTGCCAGCAGCTTAGGCGGGACTAGCGGGGTACCAGATACGCAGTATTTT
TRBV10-3	TRBD2	TRBJ2-2	CAISESMTSSAGELFF	TGTGCCATCAGTGAGTCGATGACTAGCTCGGCCGGGGAGCTGTTTTTT
TRBV5-6	TRBD2	TRBJ2-1	CASSFPTTSGSSYNEQFF	TGTGCCAGCAGCTTCCCCACTACTAGCGGAAGCTCCTACAATGAGCAGTTCTTC
TRBV28	TRBD1	TRBJ1-1	CASSRTGPEAFF	TGTGCCAGCAGTAGGACAGGGCCCGAAGCTTTCTTT
TRBV5-1	NA	TRBJ1-1	CASSLQGDNTEAFF	TGCGCCAGCAGCTTACAGGGAGATAACACTGAAGCTTTCTTT
TRBV30	NA	TRBJ1-6	CAWSRGGGSSYNSPLHF	TGTGCCTGGAGTAGGGGGGGCGGGAGCTCCTATAATTCACCCCTCCACTTT
TRBV6-2/TRBV6-3	TRBD1	TRBJ1-5	CASSGGTGDQPQHF	TGTGCCAGCAGTGGAGGGACAGGGGATCAGCCCCAGCATTTT
TRBV19	TRBD2	TRBJ2-3	CASSVTPGGRVTDTQYF	TGTGCCAGTAGTGTAACCCCGGGGGGGAGGGTCACAGATACGCAGTATTTT
TRBV30	TRBD1	TRBJ1-1	CAWSPTGKNTEAFF	TGTGCCTGGAGCCCGACAGGGAAGAACACTGAAGCTTTCTTT
TRBV7-3	TRBD2	TRBJ2-3	CASSLLAGGPDTQYF	TGTGCCAGCAGCTTATTGGCGGGGGGCCCAGATACGCAGTATTTT
TRBV30	NA	TRBJ1-1	CAWSGHPGNTEAFF	TGTGCCTGGAGTGGGCACCCGGGGAACACTGAAGCTTTCTTT